This TCR beta chain comes out of a study of T cell responses to AZD1222 COVID-19 vaccine. Findings and limits, study-wide: Clonal diversity was possibly underestimated; the donors were predominantly white British and more often female.

The germline CDR1 and CDR2 sequences are SGHDN and FVKESK. There are 12 residues in the CDR3. Trimming cost V 4 bases and J 4 bases, with 6 bases left between them. As concerns this clone: Its specificity is not known.

Using immunoSEQ multiplex PCR, the repertoire was profiled, and TCRdb retains in-frame clones only, with some absent. The sample records over 140,000 clones, 80% to 95% being singletons. The receptor's source is an adult in good health. The material was peripheral blood, obtained on day 0 of AZD1222 vaccination. This chain uses TRBV14 with TRBJ2-3; no reliable D call. The CDR3 is CASSPSSDTQYF. CDR3 DNA sequence: TGTGCCAGCAGCCCTTCCTCAGATACGCAGTATTTT. The variable domain in full, with the rest retrieved from reference TRBV14 and TRBJ2-3, is EAGVTQFPSHSVIEKGQTVTLRCDPISGHDNLYWYRRVMGKEIKFLLHFVKESKQDESGMPNNRFLAERTGGTYSTLKVQPAELEDSGVYFCASSPSSDTQYFGPGTRLTVL.